This entry lists 20 T cell receptor beta chains sequenced from one sample in a study of cytomegalovirus exposure and HLA in healthy donors. Primers for the PCR totalled 60 Vbeta and 13 Jbeta. The protocol was immunoSEQ multiplex PCR, while the TCRdb copy is restricted to in-frame clones and leaves out a portion. The sample holds around 170,000 clones; 82% are singletons and the top ten take 1.5%. The source material was PBMCs. All receptors come from a middle-aged man in good health and CMV-seronegative.

This chain uses TRBV30 with TRBJ2-7; 13 nucleotides match TRBD2. This CDR3 spans 13 amino acids. Germline V gives CDR1 GTSNPN, CDR2 SVGIG (reference sequence). V dropped 5 bases and J dropped 5; count of bases not matched to a gene: 3. The DNA of the CDR3 is TGTGCCTGGGGGACTAGCGGGACCAACGAGCAGTACTTC. It is translated as CAWGTSGTNEQYF.

The chain recombines TRBV7-2 with TRBJ2-5, with 9 bases matching TRBD1. The J segment lost 3 bases and the V segment lost 4 bases, leaving 6 bases of the junction unmatched. CDR1 is SGHTA, CDR2 FQGNSA, per germline. The CDR3 covers 15 residues. This CDR3 reads CASSYTGGVEETQYF. In nucleotides, the CDR3 is TGTGCCAGCAGCTACACAGGGGGCGTCGAAGAGACCCAGTACTTC. Combining the CDR3 with reference TRBV7-2 and TRBJ2-5 gives the whole variable domain GAGVSQSPSNKVTEKGKDVELRCDPISGHTALYWYRQSLGQGLEFLIYFQGNSAPDKSGLPSDRFSAERTGGSVSTLTIQRTQQEDSAVYLCASSYTGGVEETQYFGPGTRLLVL.

The CDR3 DNA sequence: TGTGCCAGCAGTTACTGGGAGGGACAGCCCCAGCATTTT. As protein: CASSYWEGQPQHF. The J gene is TRBJ1-5, the V gene TRBV6-5; D gene unclear. This CDR3 region has 13 residues. The germline V gene encodes CDR1 MNHEY and CDR2 SVGAGI. The V and J ends lost 1 base and 7 bases respectively, with 8 bases between them.

The CDR3 loop is CASSQSGTEAFF. For the CDR3, the DNA is TGTGCCAGCAGTCAGAGCGGCACTGAAGCTTTCTTT. This sequence joins TRBV6-5 and TRBJ1-1; no clear D. Germline V gene data show CDR1 as MNHEY and CDR2 as SVGAGI. The length of the CDR3 is 12 residues. V shed 5 bases and J shed 4 bases, with 8 bases lying between them.

Written as DNA, the CDR3 is TGTGCCAGCTCACCAGCCGACAGGGGAAATTCACCCCTCCACTTT. Translated, it gives CASSPADRGNSPLHF. The J gene is TRBJ1-6, the V gene TRBV18; 8 bases align to TRBD1. Germline values: CDR1 KGHSH, CDR2 LQKENI. This CDR3 has 15 residues. The V gene end was trimmed by 2 bases and the J gene end by 7 bases; junction bases not matched to a gene: 4.

To note about this clone: At one boundary the junction diverges from the germline segment, which might be a read error. The rearrangement uses TRBV7-9 and TRBJ2-1; no firm D call. The CDR3 consists of 16 residues. Germline lookup yields CDR1 SEHNR and CDR2 FQNEAQ (reference sequence). As DNA, the CDR3 is TGTTCCAGCAGCTTACGGGTTGTGAGCTCCTACAATGAGCAGTTCTTC. Protein: CSSSLRVVSSYNEQFF. The entire variable domain, with the rest obtained from reference TRBV7-9 and TRBJ2-1, is as follows: DTGVSQNPRHKITKRGQNVTFRCDPISEHNRLYWYRQTLGQGPEFLTYFQNEAQLEKSRLLSDRFSAERPKGSFSTLEIQRTEQGDSAMYLCSSSLRVVSSYNEQFFGPGTRLTVL.

The V and J genes are TRBV7-2 and TRBJ2-3, with 15 bases identical to TRBD2. The V segment lost 4 bases and the J segment 7 bases; nucleotides outside the gene matches: 6. This CDR3 is built from 16 residues. From germline, CDR1 is SGHTA and CDR2 FQGNSA. The CDR3 DNA sequence: TGTGCCAGCAGCTCAGGGGGGACTAGCGGGAGGAATACGCAGTATTTT. Its translation is CASSSGGTSGRNTQYF. Together with reference TRBV7-2 and TRBJ2-3, the CDR3 gives the full variable domain: GAGVSQSPSNKVTEKGKDVELRCDPISGHTALYWYRQSLGQGLEFLIYFQGNSAPDKSGLPSDRFSAERTGGSVSTLTIQRTQQEDSAVYLCASSSGGTSGRNTQYFGPGTRLTVL.

J is TRBJ2-1 and V is TRBV14, with TRBD2 identical over 7 bases. This CDR3 spans 15 amino acids. After removal of 4 bases from V and 6 bases from J, the junction contained 9 bases not matched to a gene. CDR1 is SGHDN and CDR2 is FVKESK in the germline V gene. CDR3 sequence (DNA): TGTGCCAGCAGCCCTTTGCGGGGACTACCCAATGAGCAGTTCTTC. Protein: CASSPLRGLPNEQFF.

This chain connects TRBV27 to TRBJ2-5, with 10 bases that match TRBD1. This CDR3 has 14 residues. CDR1 and CDR2 (germline): MNHEY, SMNVEV (reference sequence). Trimming at V came to 7 bases and at J to 4 bases, leaving 6 bases not matched to a gene. The CDR3 here is CASKRQGARETQYF. The DNA of the CDR3 is TGTGCCAGCAAAAGACAGGGGGCGAGAGAGACCCAGTACTTC.

The rearrangement joins TRBV9 to TRBJ2-5, with 8 bases identical to TRBD1. V was pared by 1 base and J by 6 bases, with 8 bases of the junction left unmatched. The CDR3 runs to 15 residues. Germline CDR1 SGDLS, CDR2 YYNGEE. The CDR3: CASSVTLGQGQTQYF. The CDR3 coding sequence is TGTGCCAGCAGCGTAACGTTAGGACAGGGACAGACCCAGTACTTC.

V and J are TRBV28 and TRBJ2-7; tentative D call: TRBD1 (5 bases). The ends were cut back, 5 bases at V and 4 bases at J, with 18 bases in the middle. The CDR3 is made up of 15 amino acids. Germline lookup yields CDR1 MDHEN and CDR2 SYDVKM. CDR3 region: CASSQRPPTAYEQYF. The CDR3 nucleotides are TGTGCCAGCAGTCAAAGGCCGCCGACAGCTTACGAGCAGTACTTC.

The genes are TRBV10-3 and TRBJ1-5; 7 bases map to TRBD1. Germline V gene lookup returns CDR1 ENHRY and CDR2 SYGVKD. J lost 0 bases, V lost 6 bases, and 11 bases had no gene match. The CDR3 sequence is 17 residues long. The CDR3 DNA is TGTGCCATCAGCCCCCACTGGGACAGAGATAGCAATCAGCCCCAGCATTTT. Its translation: CAISPHWDRDSNQPQHF.

V and J are TRBV6-1 and TRBJ1-5; possibly TRBD1 for D (5 bases). The V end was cut by 5 bases, the J end by 3 bases, with 11 bases between. The CDR3 is 14 amino acids. Looked up from germline, CDR1 is MNHNS and CDR2 is SASEGT. The CDR3 is CASSRGGNNQPQHF. CDR3 DNA sequence: TGTGCCAGCAGTAGGGGAGGGAACAATCAGCCCCAGCATTTT.

The chain uses TRBV14 and TRBJ2-1, with D perhaps matching TRBD1 (5 bases). Germline values: CDR1 SGHDN, CDR2 FVKESK. This CDR3 contains 15 residues. V shed 4 bases and J shed 2 bases, with 12 bases lying between them. The CDR3 DNA sequence: TGTGCCAGCAGCCGACAAGGGGCTACCTACAATGAGCAGTTCTTC. Its translation is CASSRQGATYNEQFF. Filled out from reference TRBV14 and TRBJ2-1, the complete variable domain reads EAGVTQFPSHSVIEKGQTVTLRCDPISGHDNLYWYRRVMGKEIKFLLHFVKESKQDESGMPNNRFLAERTGGTYSTLKVQPAELEDSGVYFCASSRQGATYNEQFFGPGTRLTVL.

The chain combines TRBV5-4 with TRBJ2-1; D is unresolved. This CDR3 has 15 amino acids. Germline assignment: CDR1 SGHNT and CDR2 YYREEE (reference sequence). Trimming cost V 0 bases and J 0 bases, with 7 bases left between them. CDR3 nucleotide sequence: TGTGCCAGCAGCTTGGAGAGCCTCTCCTACAATGAGCAGTTCTTC. This gives the protein CASSLESLSYNEQFF.

The chain employs TRBV7-2 and TRBJ1-1; the D gene is possibly TRBD1 (6 bases). The CDR3 has 14 amino acids. V shed 5 bases and J shed 1 base, with 11 bases lying between them. CDR1 is SGHTA and CDR2 is FQGNSA in the germline V gene. The CDR3, as DNA: TGTGCCAGCAGCGTCGACAGGTGGAACACTGAAGCTTTCTTT. It is translated as CASSVDRWNTEAFF.

The chain has TRBV6-5 and TRBJ2-5; D not certain. Trimming cost V 8 bases and J 2 bases, with 12 bases left between them. Germline V lookup: CDR1 MNHEY, CDR2 SVGAGI. The CDR3 sequence is 13 residues long. The CDR3 reads CASSREVQETQYF. The CDR3 DNA reads TGTGCCAGCTCTCGAGAGGTACAAGAGACCCAGTACTTC.

The V gene is TRBV9, the J gene TRBJ2-1; 10 bases are a match to TRBD2. The CDR3 contains 18 residues. Germline V gene lookup returns CDR1 SGDLS and CDR2 YYNGEE. V lost 0 bases, J lost 5 bases, and 11 bases stayed unmatched. This CDR3 is CASSVAPRTSGANNEQFF. The CDR3 DNA reads TGTGCCAGCAGCGTAGCTCCCCGTACTAGCGGGGCCAACAATGAGCAGTTCTTC.

A remark on this clone: The junction departs from the called germline gene at one end, perhaps through a read error. This chain links TRBV5-5 with TRBJ2-2; D is perhaps TRBD2 (6 bases). The germline V gene encodes CDR1 SGHKS and CDR2 YYEKEE (reference sequence). CDR3 length: 15 residues. The CDR3 sequence: CASSSIGGNAGELFF. The CDR3 nucleotides read TGTGCCAGCAGCTCCATAGGCGGGAACGCCGGGGAGCTGTTTTTT. The full variable domain, rest sourced from reference TRBV5-5 and TRBJ2-2, is DAGVTQSPTHLIKTRGQQVTLRCSPISGHKSVSWYQQVLGQGPQFIFQYYEKEERGRGNFPDRFSARQFPNYSSELNVNALLLGDSALYLCASSSIGGNAGELFFGEGSRLTVL.

V and J are TRBV28 and TRBJ2-1; TRBD1 is a possible D gene (6 bases). Trimming stripped 6 bases from V and 7 bases from J, with 10 bases between. CDR1 is MDHEN and CDR2 is SYDVKM in the germline V gene. The CDR3 contains 12 residues. The CDR3: CASRNTGNEQFF. The CDR3 coding sequence is TGTGCCAGCAGAAATACAGGGAATGAGCAGTTCTTC.